The 25 T cell receptor beta chains in this list originate from one sample, sequenced in a study of T cells in Graves' hyperthyroidism and ophthalmopathy. RNA transcripts gave rise to amplified TCR beta CDR3 regions. HTBI primers drove first-round RT-PCR of the TCR CDR3. TCRdb reprocessed the multiplex PCR reads via MiXCR and lists one record per CDR3 protein. This sample has a few hundred thousand distinct CDR3 sequences; roughly 18% occur once, and the top ten carry roughly 18%. The sample consisted of blood. Receptors originate from a woman under 30 with Graves' ophthalmopathy.

This clonotype was seen more than once but under ten times. This chain's CDR3 is CASSIPGWQQHSGANVLTF. In DNA, the CDR3 is TGTGCCAGTAGTATCCCGGGTTGGCAGCAACATTCTGGGGCCAACGTCCTGACTTTC. V is TRBV19 and J is TRBJ2-6; no firm D call. Germline assignment: CDR1 LNHDA and CDR2 SQIVND (reference sequence). The CDR3 contains 19 residues. V lost 3 bases to trimming and J lost 1 base, with 19 bases between them.

This clonotype was detected ten times or more. The chain combines TRBV28 with TRBJ2-3, with 8 nucleotides matching TRBD2. The germline gives CDR1 MDHEN, CDR2 SYDVKM. This CDR3 region has 14 residues. The junction had 6 bases not matched to a gene; V was cut back by 7 bases and J by 3 bases. The CDR3 sequence is CASTQREQTDTQYF. The CDR3 DNA follows: TGTGCCAGCACCCAGCGGGAGCAGACAGATACGCAGTATTTT.

This clonotype came up a few times. V gene TRBV28 combines with J gene TRBJ1-5, with 12 bases fitting TRBD1. Germline CDR1 reads MDHEN; CDR2 reads SYDVKM. The V segment lost 6 bases and the J segment 5 bases; nucleotides outside the gene matches: 8. The CDR3 is 16 residues long. The CDR3 region has the DNA TGTGCCAGCAGCACCGGGACAGGGGGCAACTATCAGCCCCAGCATTTT. Protein sequence: CASSTGTGGNYQPQHF.

This clonotype was counted at least ten times. The J gene is TRBJ2-5, the V gene TRBV6-2 or TRBV6-3, with D tentatively TRBD2 (5 bases). Deletions cut 6 bases from V and 5 bases from J, with 16 bases between. There are 14 residues in the CDR3. Germline V gives CDR1 MNHEY, CDR2 SVGEGT. Here the CDR3 DNA reads TGTGCCAGCAGGTCAGACGGACTTAGGGAGACCCAGTACTTC. Its translation: CASRSDGLRETQYF.

This clonotype came up a few times. The chain combines TRBV6-2 or TRBV6-3 with TRBJ2-7; 8 nucleotides match TRBD1. CDR3 length: 14 residues. Unmatched junction bases numbered 9, after V lost 8 bases and J lost 3 bases. The germline gives CDR1 MNHEY, CDR2 SVGEGT. In DNA, the CDR3 is TGTGCCAGCCTACTCTGGACAGGGAGCTACGAGCAGTACTTC. Translating it yields CASLLWTGSYEQYF.

This clonotype was seen at least ten times. The chain joins TRBV27 to TRBJ2-5, with TRBD1 matching over 7 bases. This CDR3 spans 16 amino acids. The V gene end was trimmed by 3 bases and the J gene end by 3 bases; junction bases not matched to a gene: 10. Germline-derived CDR1 and CDR2 are MNHEY and SMNVEV (reference sequence). The CDR3 is CASSFIWDSRKETQYF. The CDR3 coding sequence is TGTGCCAGCAGTTTTATCTGGGACAGTCGCAAAGAGACCCAGTACTTC.

The gene calls are TRBV6-1 and TRBJ1-5; TRBD1 is a possible D gene (6 bases). The germline gives CDR1 MNHNS, CDR2 SASEGT. The CDR3 runs to 15 residues. V lost 1 base and J lost 6, with 13 bases in between. The CDR3 nucleotides read TGTGCCAGCAGTGAAGGGTTTGACAGGACTCAGCCCCAGCATTTT. This gives the protein CASSEGFDRTQPQHF.

The gene calls are TRBV30 and TRBJ2-1, with D uncertain. Germline CDR1 reads GTSNPN; CDR2 reads SVGIG (reference sequence). The ends were cut back, 0 bases at V and 8 bases at J, with 8 bases in the middle. This CDR3 has 12 amino acids. CDR3 in DNA: TGTGCCTGGAGTGTACTTGGCTATGAGCAGTTCTTC. It yields the protein CAWSVLGYEQFF.

V usage is TRBV2 and J usage is TRBJ1-2, with 7 bases aligning to TRBD1. V shed 4 bases and J 2 bases; nucleotides not matched to a gene: 4. The V gene's germline CDR1 is SNHLY and CDR2 FYNNEI. The CDR3 contains 14 residues. CDR3 in amino acids: CASSALTGNYGYTF. CDR3 nucleotides: TGTGCCAGCAGTGCACTGACAGGGAACTATGGCTACACCTTC.

This clonotype was detected ten times or more. The V call is TRBV28, the J call TRBJ2-1; 8 nucleotides match TRBD2. Germline V CDR1 and CDR2: MDHEN, SYDVKM. This CDR3 contains 15 residues. V lost 6 bases and J lost 2; bases outside the gene matches: 6. The CDR3 region is CASRRSGNTYNEQFF. The CDR3 DNA follows: TGTGCCAGCAGACGTAGCGGGAACACCTACAATGAGCAGTTCTTC.

Details on this clonotype: The CDR3 does not close with the conserved phenylalanine or tryptophan, likely indicating a read error. V usage is TRBV19 and J usage is TRBJ1-1; TRBD1 might be the D (6 bases). V gave up 6 bases and J gave up 1 base, with 9 bases separating them. Germline lookup yields CDR1 LNHDA and CDR2 SQIVND (reference sequence). The CDR3 length is 13 residues. The CDR3 DNA sequence: TGTGCCAGTAGGCAGACAGGGAACACTGAAGCTTTCCTT. The encoded protein is CASRQTGNTEAFL.

This clonotype was counted many times. V gene TRBV5-6 combines with J gene TRBJ1-6; TRBD1 might be the D (5 bases). V was clipped by 0 bases and J by 6 bases, with 10 bases between them. Germline CDR1 and CDR2: SGHDT and YYEEEE. CDR3 size: 15 residues. Here the CDR3 reads CASSLGGHLNSPLHF. DNA for the CDR3: TGTGCCAGCAGCTTGGGAGGACACCTTAATTCACCCCTCCACTTT.

The genes are TRBV9 and TRBJ2-3, with TRBD2 matching 14 bases. The length of the CDR3 is 16 residues. The germline CDR1 and CDR2 sequences are SGDLS and YYNGEE. The ends lost 4 bases at V and 4 bases at J; junction bases unmatched: 5. The CDR3 protein is CASSTEGLAGADTQYF. DNA of the CDR3: TGTGCCAGCAGCACTGAGGGACTAGCGGGAGCAGATACGCAGTATTTT.

The sample holds a few counts of this clonotype. The V call is TRBV18, the J call TRBJ1-2; D unclear. The germline V gene encodes CDR1 KGHSH and CDR2 LQKENI. The V end lost 2 bases, the J end lost 3 bases, and 19 bases lay between the germline ends. The CDR3 loop spans 17 amino acids. The DNA of the CDR3 is TGTGCCAGCTCACCAGTTGCATTGCTTATTGGATACTATGGCTACACCTTC. It yields the protein CASSPVALLIGYYGYTF.

As regards this clonotype: This may come from a read error, since a much larger clone is one base off. This chain uses TRBV28 with TRBJ2-3, with D unresolved. This CDR3 spans 13 amino acids. Per the germline V gene, CDR1 is MDHEN and CDR2 is SYDVKM. The germline V and J ends were trimmed by 5 bases and 0 bases, with 6 bases remaining between them. The CDR3 coding sequence is TGTGCCAGCAGTACGGTTAGCACAGATACGCAGTATTTT. It specifies CASSTVSTDTQYF.

The chain is built from TRBV5-1 and TRBJ2-3, with TRBD2 matching over 11 bases. The junction had 3 bases not matched to a gene; V was cut back by 4 bases and J by 2 bases. The germline V gene has CDR1 SGHRS and CDR2 YFSETQ. This CDR3 has 15 amino acids. CDR3 loop: CASSRTSGYTDTQYF. CDR3 sequence (DNA): TGCGCCAGCAGCCGGACTAGCGGGTACACAGATACGCAGTATTTT.

Ten or more counts support this clonotype. The chain is built from TRBV29-1 and TRBJ2-7; D is unclear. The germline CDR1 and CDR2 sequences are SQVTM and ANQGSEA. The CDR3 extends over 12 amino acids. V was trimmed by 6 bases and J by 1 base, leaving 10 bases between them. CDR3 coding DNA: TGCAGCGTACTTGGGGATTCCTACGAGCAGTACTTC. This sequence encodes CSVLGDSYEQYF.

This clonotype was detected many times. This sequence joins TRBV5-1 and TRBJ2-3; 9 bases line up with TRBD2. Germline V CDR1 and CDR2: SGHRS, YFSETQ. The CDR3 is 14 amino acids. The trim removed 9 bases at V and 4 bases at J, leaving 9 bases unmatched. CDR3 protein: CATRPGLAADTQYF. Here the CDR3 DNA reads TGCGCCACCCGACCGGGACTAGCAGCAGATACGCAGTATTTT.

CDR3 in amino acids: CASSGTSGSPGWETQYF. CDR3 nucleotide sequence: TGCGCCAGCTCCGGGACTAGCGGGAGCCCGGGCTGGGAGACCCAGTACTTC. V usage is TRBV10-2 and J usage is TRBJ2-5; 14 nucleotides match TRBD2. Germline CDR1 and CDR2: WSHSY and SAAADI. V trimming: 8 bases; J trimming: 5 bases; junction bases outside the gene matches: 13. The CDR3 totals 17 residues.

There are a few counts of this clonotype. V gene TRBV20-1 combines with J gene TRBJ1-2, with a weak D call TRBD1 (5 bases). The CDR3 sequence is 12 residues long. In germline, CDR1 is DFQATT, CDR2 SNEGSKA (reference sequence). Trimming stripped 4 bases from V and 14 bases from J, with 20 bases between. The CDR3 region is CSATTPKGPSTF. DNA of the CDR3: TGCAGTGCTACGACCCCGAAGGGGCCGTCGACCTTC.

V usage is TRBV28 and J usage is TRBJ1-5; D gene unclear. V lost 3 bases and J 6 bases, leaving 15 bases between the germline ends. This CDR3 has 15 amino acids. Germline CDR1 and CDR2: MDHEN and SYDVKM. CDR3 sequence (DNA): TGTGCCAGCAGTTTGTCTCCCTTAGAAAGTCAGCCCCAGCATTTT. Translating it yields CASSLSPLESQPQHF.

Concerning this clonotype: Being one base from a much bigger clone, this may be a read error. The chain couples TRBV11-2 to TRBJ2-5; D perhaps matches TRBD2 (7 bases). Looked up from germline, CDR1 is SGHAT and CDR2 is FQNNGV. The CDR3 runs to 14 residues. The CDR3 spells CASYVGGASETQHF. DNA of the CDR3: TGTGCCAGCTACGTTGGGGGGGCTTCCGAGACCCAGCACTTC.

The V call is TRBV9, the J call TRBJ2-7; perhaps TRBD1 as D (6 bases). Trimming left V 0 bases short and J 2 bases short, with 12 bases between. Germline V gene data show CDR1 as SGDLS and CDR2 as YYNGEE. The CDR3 is 15 amino acids. The CDR3: CASSVDLGTTYEQYF. The CDR3 bases are TGTGCCAGCAGCGTAGATTTGGGGACAACCTACGAGCAGTACTTC.

This clonotype was counted only a few times. V is TRBV15 and J is TRBJ2-1; TRBD1 matches at 10 bases. The J segment lost 5 bases and the V segment lost 6 bases, leaving 16 bases of the junction unmatched. This CDR3 contains 18 residues. Germline assignment: CDR1 LNHNV and CDR2 YYDKDF (reference sequence). The CDR3 region is CATRGDRGPGLANNEQFF. For the CDR3, the DNA is TGTGCCACCAGAGGGGACAGGGGTCCCGGACTAGCTAACAATGAGCAGTTCTTC. The variable domain in full, completed from reference TRBV15 and TRBJ2-1, reads DAMVIQNPRYQVTQFGKPVTLSCSQTLNHNVMYWYQQKSSQAPKLLFHYYDKDFNNEADTPDNFQSRRPNTSFCFLDIRSPGLGDTAMYLCATRGDRGPGLANNEQFFGPGTRLTVL.

This chain's CDR3 is CASSQEFAGTGLELGPQHF. The CDR3 bases are TGCGCCAGCAGCCAAGAATTCGCCGGGACAGGGCTGGAGTTGGGGCCCCAGCATTTT. V gene TRBV4-1 combines with J gene TRBJ1-5; 9 bases are a match to TRBD1. After removal of 0 bases from V and 9 bases from J, the junction contained 18 bases not matched to a gene. This CDR3 comprises 19 residues. Germline V CDR1 and CDR2: MGHRA, YSYEKL.